These T cell receptor beta chains were read from a single sample in a study of T cell responses to AZD1222 COVID-19 vaccine. Clones were read by immunoSEQ multiplex PCR, and TCRdb kept only the in-frame ones, dropping some. The repertoire consists of some 130,000 clones, with around nine tenths occurring once and the leading ten covering under 2.5%. The material sequenced was peripheral blood, taken on day 0 of AZD1222 vaccination. The source is an adult in good health. Both conserved end residues are part of each CDR3. A D gene is named only where the DNA matches it firmly. Only some rows state a clone size, as once, few, many or a class for expanded clones.

NA NA TRBJ2-4 TRBV5-1 CASSSESIQYF TGCGCCAGCAGCTCAGAATCGATTCAGTACTTC
NA NA TRBJ1-2 TRBV29-1 CSVEGNGYTF TGCAGCGTTGAAGGGAATGGCTACACCTTC
NA TRBD1 TRBJ1-2 TRBV3-1/TRBV3-2 CASTPSGTGGGGYTF TGTGCCAGCACCCCATCCGGGACAGGGGGAGGTGGCTACACCTTC
NA NA TRBJ1-1 TRBV9 CASSPETAANTEAFF TGTGCCAGCAGCCCAGAGACAGCGGCGAACACTGAAGCTTTCTTT
few TRBD1 TRBJ1-6 TRBV6-5 CANSRGTDVSPLHF TGTGCCAACTCAAGGGGGACAGATGTTTCACCCCTCCACTTT
NA NA TRBJ2-3 TRBV27 CASSFSSASTDTQYF TGTGCCAGCAGTTTCTCTAGCGCAAGCACAGATACGCAGTATTTT
NA NA TRBJ2-7 TRBV28 CASTGTLNSYEQYF TGTGCCAGCACCGGGACTCTTAACTCCTACGAGCAGTACTTC
NA TRBD2 TRBJ2-1 TRBV5-1 CASSLVAGGSYNEQFF TGCGCCAGCAGCTTGGTAGCGGGAGGCTCCTACAATGAGCAGTTCTTC
NA NA TRBJ2-7 TRBV21-1 CASSKVDGTYEQYF TGTGCCAGCAGCAAAGTTGACGGAACCTACGAGCAGTACTTC
NA NA TRBJ1-2 TRBV15 CATSILQGGSYGYTF TGTGCCACCAGCATCTTACAGGGCGGTTCCTATGGCTACACCTTC
NA TRBD1 TRBJ2-7 TRBV19 CASRLGQSYEQYF TGTGCCAGTCGATTGGGACAGAGCTACGAGCAGTACTTC
NA TRBD1 TRBJ1-2 TRBV2 CATGTGNYGYTF TGTGCCACCGGGACAGGGAACTATGGCTACACCTTC
NA TRBD2 TRBJ2-3 TRBV2 CATPRLAESYTQYF TGTGCCACCCCGAGACTAGCGGAGTCCTATACGCAGTATTTT
NA NA TRBJ2-7 TRBV5-4 CASSQAGTATYEQYF TGTGCCAGCAGCCAAGCCGGGACGGCGACCTACGAGCAGTACTTC
NA NA TRBJ1-1 TRBV28 CASSLLDTEAFF TGTGCCAGCAGTTTATTAGACACTGAAGCTTTCTTT
NA NA TRBJ1-1 TRBV7-2 CASSLKRYTEAFF TGTGCCAGCAGCTTAAAGCGGTACACTGAAGCTTTCTTT
NA TRBD2 TRBJ2-7 TRBV7-2 CASSLTSGGGAYEQYF TGTGCCAGCAGCTTGACTAGCGGGGGGGGCGCCTACGAGCAGTACTTC
NA TRBD1 TRBJ2-1 TRBV6-4 CASSDSDRAEGVEQFF TGTGCCAGCAGTGACTCGGACAGGGCAGAAGGTGTGGAGCAGTTCTTC
NA NA TRBJ1-1 TRBV5-1 CASSLMEGSSEAFF TGCGCCAGCAGCTTGATGGAGGGGAGTTCTGAAGCTTTCTTT
NA NA TRBJ1-5 TRBV18 CASSPPPGGIDQPQHF TGTGCCAGCTCACCACCCCCGGGGGGCATTGATCAGCCCCAGCATTTT
few TRBD1 TRBJ2-7 TRBV5-1 CASSRDRVYEQYF TGCGCCAGCAGCAGGGACAGGGTATACGAGCAGTACTTC
NA NA TRBJ1-6 TRBV6-1 CASTEGPPNSPLHF TGTGCCAGCACCGAGGGGCCCCCGAATTCACCCCTCCACTTT
NA NA TRBJ1-1 TRBV7-9 CASSTPVGTEAFF TGTGCCAGCAGCACCCCGGTAGGCACTGAAGCTTTCTTT
few NA TRBJ1-1 TRBV6-5 CATSRMNTEAFF TGTGCCACCAGTCGGATGAACACTGAAGCTTTCTTT
few NA TRBJ1-4 TRBV19 CASGADRKTNEKLFF TGTGCCAGCGGGGCGGACAGAAAAACTAATGAAAAACTGTTTTTT
NA NA TRBJ2-1 TRBV20-1 CSGASLNEQFF TGCAGTGGCGCTAGTCTCAATGAGCAGTTCTTC
NA TRBD1 TRBJ1-5 TRBV19 CASSRQGALKQPQHF TGTGCCAGTAGTAGACAGGGGGCCTTAAAACAGCCCCAGCATTTT
NA NA TRBJ1-4 TRBV5-4 CASRRATNEKLFF TGTGCCAGCAGACGAGCAACTAATGAAAAACTGTTTTTT
NA NA TRBJ1-2 TRBV4-3 CASSQVTRTDYGYTF TGCGCCAGCAGCCAAGTGACCAGGACTGACTATGGCTACACCTTC
NA NA TRBJ2-1 TRBV24-1 CATSDSFQGSYNEQFF TGTGCCACCAGTGATAGTTTCCAGGGATCCTACAATGAGCAGTTCTTC
NA NA TRBJ2-7 TRBV5-1 CASSEGSGPYEQYF TGCGCCAGCAGCGAGGGATCAGGGCCCTACGAGCAGTACTTC
NA TRBD1 TRBJ2-5 TRBV28 CASSFRDRDKETQYF TGTGCCAGCAGTTTCCGGGACAGGGACAAAGAGACCCAGTACTTC
NA NA TRBJ1-1 TRBV6-2/TRBV6-3 CASSYSGLPAFF TGTGCCAGCAGTTACAGCGGTTTACCCGCTTTCTTT
NA NA TRBJ1-1 TRBV11-3 CASSPTGTHTEAFF TGTGCCAGCAGCCCTACAGGGACTCACACTGAAGCTTTCTTT
NA NA TRBJ1-1 TRBV27 CASSLTRALGYTEAFF TGTGCCAGCAGTTTAACGAGGGCTCTTGGCTACACTGAAGCTTTCTTT
NA TRBD1 TRBJ1-2 TRBV6-5 CASRGTGELSGYTF TGTGCCAGCAGGGGAACAGGGGAACTAAGCGGCTACACCTTC
NA NA TRBJ1-4 TRBV4-3 CASSQVTGLNEKLFF TGCGCCAGCAGCCAAGTAACCGGCCTTAATGAAAAACTGTTTTTT
once TRBD2 TRBJ2-1 TRBV7-9 CASSQLAGGPNEQFF TGTGCCAGCAGCCAACTAGCGGGAGGGCCCAATGAGCAGTTCTTC
NA TRBD1 TRBJ1-4 TRBV10-3 CAISDTGGRGKLFF TGTGCCATCAGTGACACAGGGGGCCGGGGGAAACTGTTTTTT
NA TRBD1 TRBJ1-2 TRBV6-5 CASSSRGQDGYTF TGTGCCAGCAGTTCCAGGGGGCAGGATGGCTACACCTTC
NA NA TRBJ1-2 TRBV9 CASSVSGSVYGYTF TGTGCCAGCAGCGTATCAGGGTCGGTCTATGGCTACACCTTC
NA NA TRBJ2-3 TRBV3-1/TRBV3-2 CASSQGSGLVGDTQYF TGTGCCAGCAGCCAAGGAAGCGGGCTCGTAGGAGATACGCAGTATTTT
NA NA TRBJ2-6 TRBV19 CASSIGGTGANVLTF TGTGCCAGTAGTATTGGCGGGACCGGGGCCAACGTCCTGACTTTC
NA NA TRBJ1-2 TRBV4-1 CASSQAQGGGYTF TGCGCCAGCAGCCAAGCACAGGGAGGTGGCTACACCTTC
NA NA TRBJ1-2 TRBV30 CAWEHTAGYGYTF TGTGCCTGGGAACACACAGCAGGCTATGGCTACACCTTC
NA NA TRBJ1-2 TRBV3-1/TRBV3-2 CASSQAGSYGYTF TGTGCCAGCAGCCAAGCAGGTAGTTATGGCTACACCTTC
NA NA TRBJ2-7 TRBV28 CASSLSQGQNILFQYF TGTGCCAGCAGTTTAAGCCAGGGTCAAAATATATTGTTTCAGTACTTC
NA NA TRBJ1-2 TRBV7-3 CASSPSRSSTYGYTF TGTGCCAGCAGCCCGTCTCGGTCGTCGACCTATGGCTACACCTTC
NA NA TRBJ1-1 TRBV4-1 CASRYRDTNTEAFF TGCGCCAGCAGATACAGGGATACGAACACTGAAGCTTTCTTT
NA NA TRBJ1-1 TRBV6-6 CASSRLIEAEAFF TGTGCCAGCAGCCGACTAATAGAAGCTGAAGCTTTCTTT
NA NA TRBJ1-4 TRBV6-5 CATAPRLNEKLFF TGTGCCACGGCTCCTAGACTTAATGAAAAACTGTTTTTT